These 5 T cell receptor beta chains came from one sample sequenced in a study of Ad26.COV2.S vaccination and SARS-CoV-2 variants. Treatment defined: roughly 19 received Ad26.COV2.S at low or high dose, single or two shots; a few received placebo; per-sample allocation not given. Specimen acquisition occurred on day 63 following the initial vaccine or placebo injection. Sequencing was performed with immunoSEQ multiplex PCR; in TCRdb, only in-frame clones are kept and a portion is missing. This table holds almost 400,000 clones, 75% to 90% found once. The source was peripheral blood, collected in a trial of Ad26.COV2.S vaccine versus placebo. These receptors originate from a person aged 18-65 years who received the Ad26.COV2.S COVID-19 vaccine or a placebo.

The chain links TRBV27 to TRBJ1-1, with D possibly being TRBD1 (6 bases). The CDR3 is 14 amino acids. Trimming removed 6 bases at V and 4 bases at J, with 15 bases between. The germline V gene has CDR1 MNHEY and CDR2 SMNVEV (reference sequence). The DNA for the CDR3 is TGTGCCAGCAGAACCGAATGGGACACCACTGAAGCTTTCTTT. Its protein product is CASRTEWDTTEAFF.

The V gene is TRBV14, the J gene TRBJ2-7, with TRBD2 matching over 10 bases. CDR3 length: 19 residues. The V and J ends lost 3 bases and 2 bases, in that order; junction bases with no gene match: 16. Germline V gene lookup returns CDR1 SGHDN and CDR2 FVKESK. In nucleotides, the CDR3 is TGTGCCAGCAGCCACTGGACTAGCGGTTTCACCGATAATGCCTACGAGCAGTACTTC. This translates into CASSHWTSGFTDNAYEQYF.

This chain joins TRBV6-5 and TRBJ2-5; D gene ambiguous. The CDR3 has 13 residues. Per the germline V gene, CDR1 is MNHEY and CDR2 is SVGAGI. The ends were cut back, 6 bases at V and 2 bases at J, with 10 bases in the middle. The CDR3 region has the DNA TGTGCCAGCAGAGAGGACGGACAAGAGACCCAGTACTTC. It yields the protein CASREDGQETQYF.

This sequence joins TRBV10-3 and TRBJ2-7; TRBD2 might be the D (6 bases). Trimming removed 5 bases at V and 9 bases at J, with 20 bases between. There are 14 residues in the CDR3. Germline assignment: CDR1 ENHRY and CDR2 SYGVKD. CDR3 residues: CAISTAALTEGQYF. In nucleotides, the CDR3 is TGTGCCATCAGTACAGCGGCTTTAACGGAGGGGCAGTACTTC.

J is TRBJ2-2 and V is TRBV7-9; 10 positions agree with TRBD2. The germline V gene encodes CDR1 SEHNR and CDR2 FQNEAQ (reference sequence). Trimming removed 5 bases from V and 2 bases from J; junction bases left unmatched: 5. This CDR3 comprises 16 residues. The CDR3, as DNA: TGTGCCAGCAGCCCAGGGACTAGCGCAAACACCGGGGAGCTGTTTTTT. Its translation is CASSPGTSANTGELFF.